Listed below are T cell receptor beta chains from one sample, sequenced in a study of cytomegalovirus exposure and HLA in healthy donors. The data were produced by immunoSEQ multiplex PCR, yet TCRdb's version contains in-frame clones alone and is incomplete. The sample includes about 140,000 clones, roughly 83% seen only once; the top ten take approximately 3%. Sequences were obtained from PBMCs. Receptors originate from a female donor in good health and CMV-seronegative. Both conserved end residues are part of each CDR3. The D gene is left open where the match is weak. The size of a clone is reported for some rows only, either as once, few or many, or as a class for expanded clones.

cdr3_aa,cdr3_nt,d_call,v_call,clone_size,j_call
CASSPNPGGYEQYF,TGTGCCAGCTCACCAAACCCAGGGGGCTACGAGCAGTACTTC,TRBD1,TRBV18,NA,TRBJ2-7
CASSYGIPPETQYF,TGTGCCAGCAGTTACGGCATCCCCCCGGAGACCCAGTACTTC,NA,TRBV6-5,NA,TRBJ2-5
CASRAWGRGDEKLFF,TGTGCCAGCAGGGCCTGGGGCAGGGGCGACGAAAAACTGTTTTTT,NA,TRBV2,once,TRBJ1-4
CASSLEGVLAIPYEQYF,TGCGCCAGCAGCTTGGAGGGCGTACTAGCGATTCCCTACGAGCAGTACTTC,TRBD2,TRBV5-1,NA,TRBJ2-7
CASSRPSTGSGDTQYF,TGCGCCAGCAGCCGACCCTCTACAGGGTCCGGAGATACGCAGTATTTT,NA,TRBV5-1,NA,TRBJ2-3
CASSPGANQPQHF,TGTGCCAGCTCACCTGGGGCCAATCAGCCCCAGCATTTT,NA,TRBV18,NA,TRBJ1-5
CAIRPSGVTDTQYF,TGTGCCATCAGGCCTAGCGGGGTCACAGATACGCAGTATTTT,TRBD2,TRBV10-3,NA,TRBJ2-3
CASSLGWGDAFF,TGTGCCAGCAGCTTAGGGTGGGGGGATGCTTTCTTT,NA,TRBV7-9,few,TRBJ1-1
CAASPDRGGGETQYF,TGTGCCGCCTCCCCGGACAGGGGAGGAGGAGAGACCCAGTACTTC,TRBD1,TRBV28,few,TRBJ2-5
CASSVRDSYEQYF,TGTGCCAGCAGCGTCCGGGACAGCTACGAGCAGTACTTC,TRBD1,TRBV25-1,once,TRBJ2-7